This TCR beta chain was captured by sequencing in a study of OX40 agonist ivuxolimab in advanced cancers. Produced via immunoSEQ multiplex PCR; TCRdb's table is partial and in-frame only. There are 15,000 to 25,000 clones in the sample; about 88% occur only once, and 40% to 55% lies in the top ten. Germline CDR1 is MNHEY and CDR2 is SMNVEV (reference sequence). The CDR3 totals 11 residues. Trimming cost V 3 bases and J 9 bases, with 6 bases left between them. The sequence was obtained from an adult with an advanced solid tumor such as melanoma, head and neck, liver or kidney cancer. The sequenced sample was CD4+ or CD8+ T cells sorted from blood, obtained in a trial of the OX40 agonist ivuxolimab. The rearrangement uses TRBV27 and TRBJ2-1; D is possibly TRBD1 (6 bases). CDR3 protein: CASSLGAEQFF. The CDR3 DNA follows: TGTGCCAGCAGTTTGGGGGCTGAGCAGTTCTTC.